The rows below give T cell receptor beta chains drawn from one sample of a study of cytomegalovirus exposure and HLA in healthy donors. The table came from immunoSEQ multiplex PCR; TCRdb's copy has only in-frame clones and leaves some out. Among roughly 200,000 clones listed, 82% were seen once. The specimen was PBMCs. The origin of the receptors is a woman in her thirties or forties in good health and CMV-seronegative. Both conserved end residues are trimmed from each CDR3.

V | CDR3
TRBV18 | ASSPTGSEAF
TRBV5-4 | ASSLASGSAEF
TRBV30 | AWSRGGTDTQY
TRBV19 | ASSIQSSGNNEQF
TRBV11-2 | ASSFRGGNTIY
TRBV2 | ASSDVGGGDYGYT
TRBV29-1 | SVNSPGGTYEQY
TRBV4-1 | ASSVQGASTEAF
TRBV10-2 | ASSFLSDNTEAF
TRBV27 | ASGGRYLAGVEQF
TRBV4-1 | ASREQGMNTEAF
TRBV6-1 | AARLNTPDGYT
TRBV5-6 | ASSLVGLAGGYNEQF
TRBV27 | ASTQTGLAGGDEQF
TRBV2 | ATTSGRGYEQY
TRBV10-3 | AISERASGIQGETQY
TRBV4-1 | ASSQLGGRGTTNEKLF
TRBV7-9 | ASNLAGGSNEQF
TRBV11-2 | ASSLGRGRGKLF
TRBV27 | ASSLLGLAAETQY
TRBV5-8 | ASSLRDSHGYGYT
TRBV28 | ASSQTYEQY
TRBV5-1 | ASSLDGTYLNTEAF
TRBV30 | AWTKQYGYT
TRBV7-9 | ASSLASGRDPDTQY
TRBV10-3 | AISTGGFIEAF
TRBV10-1 | ASSPTGNQETQY
TRBV28 | ASSWGEYNEQF
TRBV4-2 | ASSQNLLAGGVGEQY
TRBV7-8 | ASSLSGGGEKLF
TRBV4-1 | ASSHLGGSEAF
TRBV27 | ASSWRLAGVYEQY
TRBV7-9 | ASSLGTQETQY
TRBV2 | ASSDRASGRSYEQY
TRBV27 | ASRGTGDSNQPQH
TRBV7-9 | ASSPRARPYEQY
TRBV28 | ASSLRATSGNTIY
TRBV15 | ATSRDLPGRETQY
TRBV5-5 | ASSLRGPAYEQY
TRBV10-3 | AIGLAGGNEQF